This TCR beta chain was recovered during a study of regulatory T cells in long-lasting Graves disease. This clonotype was recorded a few times. Arm-PCR of CDR3 regions with iRepertoire HTBI primers generated TCR beta libraries. Using its own MiXCR run on the multiplex PCR reads, TCRdb lists one record per CDR3 protein. In the table there are about 470,000 distinct CDR3 sequences, around a fifth of which are singletons. CDR1 and CDR2 from the germline V gene are MNHEY and SMNVEV (reference sequence). V shed 2 bases and J shed 6 bases, with 5 bases lying between them. The CDR3 spans 12 residues. As to time point: persistent/refractory GD, antithyroid drugs over 5 years with positive TRAb. RNA extracted from PBMCs served as the sequencing template.

The material sequenced was peripheral blood mononuclear cells (PBMCs), taken when the disease was refractory, from a patient treated with antithyroid drugs. The source is a female donor with Graves disease. The genes are TRBV27 and TRBJ2-1; no clear D gene. The CDR3 bases are TGTGCCAGCAGTTTAAACCGCAATGAGCAGTTCTTC. Its protein product is CASSLNRNEQFF.